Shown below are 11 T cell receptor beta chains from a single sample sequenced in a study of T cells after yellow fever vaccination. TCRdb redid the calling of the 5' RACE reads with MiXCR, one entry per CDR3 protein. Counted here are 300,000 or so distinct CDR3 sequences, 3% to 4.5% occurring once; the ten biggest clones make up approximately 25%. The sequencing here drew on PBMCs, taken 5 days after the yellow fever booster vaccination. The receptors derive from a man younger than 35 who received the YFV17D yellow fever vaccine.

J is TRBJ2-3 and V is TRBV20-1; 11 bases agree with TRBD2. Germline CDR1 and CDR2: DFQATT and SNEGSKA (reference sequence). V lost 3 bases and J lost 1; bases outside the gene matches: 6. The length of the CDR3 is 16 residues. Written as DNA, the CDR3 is TGCAGTGCTAGTGCTCTAGCGGGGGGTCGCACAGATACGCAGTATTTT. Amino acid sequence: CSASALAGGRTDTQYF.

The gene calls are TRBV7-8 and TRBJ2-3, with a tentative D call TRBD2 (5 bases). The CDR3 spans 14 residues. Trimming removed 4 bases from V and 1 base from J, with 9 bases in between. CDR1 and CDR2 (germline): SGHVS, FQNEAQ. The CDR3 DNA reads TGTGCCAGCAGCTCTTCTAGCCGCACAGATACGCAGTATTTT. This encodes CASSSSSRTDTQYF.

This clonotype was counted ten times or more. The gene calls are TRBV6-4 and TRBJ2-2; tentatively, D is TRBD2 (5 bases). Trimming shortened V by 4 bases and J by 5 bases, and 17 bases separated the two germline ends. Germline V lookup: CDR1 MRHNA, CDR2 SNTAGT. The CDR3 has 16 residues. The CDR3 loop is CASSASREIGTGELFF. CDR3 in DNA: TGTGCCAGCAGTGCTTCAAGGGAGATCGGTACCGGGGAGCTGTTTTTT.

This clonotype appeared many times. CDR3 sequence reads: CATSDPGHDTDTQYF. CDR3 DNA sequence: TGTGCCACCAGTGACCCAGGACATGACACAGATACGCAGTATTTT. The chain uses TRBV24-1 and TRBJ2-3; tentatively, D is TRBD1 (5 bases). The V end lost 4 bases, the J end lost 2 bases, and 12 bases lay between the germline ends. This CDR3 has 15 amino acids. From germline, CDR1 is KGHDR and CDR2 SFDVKD.

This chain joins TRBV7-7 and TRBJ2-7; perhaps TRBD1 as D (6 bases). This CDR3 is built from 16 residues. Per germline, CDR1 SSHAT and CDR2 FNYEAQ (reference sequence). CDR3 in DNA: TGTGCTAGCAGCTTAGGGGGAGAAGCCCTGATCTACGAGCAGTACGTC. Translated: CASSLGGEALIYEQYV.

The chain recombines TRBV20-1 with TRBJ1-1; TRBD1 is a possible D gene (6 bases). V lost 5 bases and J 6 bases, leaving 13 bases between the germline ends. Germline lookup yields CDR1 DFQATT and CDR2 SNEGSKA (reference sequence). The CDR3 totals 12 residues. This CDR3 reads CSALMDSAEAFF. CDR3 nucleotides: TGCAGTGCTCTGATGGACAGCGCTGAAGCTTTCTTT.

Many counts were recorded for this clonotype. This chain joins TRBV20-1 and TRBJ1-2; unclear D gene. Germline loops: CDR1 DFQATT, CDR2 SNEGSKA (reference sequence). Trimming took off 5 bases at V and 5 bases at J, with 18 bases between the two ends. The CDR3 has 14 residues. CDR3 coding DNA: TGCAGTGCTCATCCCGGGCCTGTACGGTATGGCTACACCTTC. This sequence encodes CSAHPGPVRYGYTF.

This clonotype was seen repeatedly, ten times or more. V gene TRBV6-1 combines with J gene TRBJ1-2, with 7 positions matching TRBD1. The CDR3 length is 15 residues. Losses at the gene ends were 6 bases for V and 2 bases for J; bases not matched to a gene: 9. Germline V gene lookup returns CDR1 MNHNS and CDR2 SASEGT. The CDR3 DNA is TGTGCCAGCAGCCCCCGAAGGGGGCTAAACTATGGCTACACCTTC. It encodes CASSPRRGLNYGYTF.

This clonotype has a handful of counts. The DNA for the CDR3 is TGTGCCAGCCGAAGGACCGGGGGGCCTACAGATACGCAGTATTTT. Translated, it gives CASRRTGGPTDTQYF. The chain has TRBV5-4 and TRBJ2-3; maybe TRBD2 (7 bases). CDR1 and CDR2 from the germline V gene are SGHNT and YYREEE (reference sequence). This CDR3 has 15 residues. The germline V and J ends were trimmed by 7 bases and 3 bases, with 18 bases remaining between them.

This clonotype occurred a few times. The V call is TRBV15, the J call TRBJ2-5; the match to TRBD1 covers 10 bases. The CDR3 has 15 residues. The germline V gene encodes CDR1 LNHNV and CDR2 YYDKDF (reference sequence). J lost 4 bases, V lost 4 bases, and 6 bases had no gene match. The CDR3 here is CATSKGQGTTETQYF. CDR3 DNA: TGTGCCACCAGCAAGGGACAGGGGACGACAGAGACCCAGTACTTC. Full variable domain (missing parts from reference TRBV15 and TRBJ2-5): DAMVIQNPRYQVTQFGKPVTLSCSQTLNHNVMYWYQQKSSQAPKLLFHYYDKDFNNEADTPDNFQSRRPNTSFCFLDIRSPGLGDTAMYLCATSKGQGTTETQYFGPGTRLLVL.

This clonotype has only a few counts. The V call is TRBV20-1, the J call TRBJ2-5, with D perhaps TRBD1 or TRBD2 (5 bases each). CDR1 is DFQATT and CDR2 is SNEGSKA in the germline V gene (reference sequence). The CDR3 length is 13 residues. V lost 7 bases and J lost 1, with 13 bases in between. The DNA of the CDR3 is TGCAGTGTTGGGGGTAATACCCAAGAGACCCAGTACTTC. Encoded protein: CSVGGNTQETQYF.